This is a list of T cell receptor beta chains from one sample in a study of T cells in localized non-small cell lung cancer. Profiling relied on immunoSEQ multiplex PCR, and the TCRdb table lists in-frame clones only, not all of them. The table has under 45,000 clones, 75% to 85% seen once. The sample in question was PBMCs, obtained before any cancer treatment. The receptors were sampled from a man between 40 and 70 years old with stage II lung adenocarcinoma. The CDR3 runs from the conserved cysteine through the conserved F or W. The D gene is left open where the match is weak. Expanded clones get a size class; other rows say once, few or many, or leave the size out.

length	D	V	size	J	CDR3	DNA
16	-	TRBV7-3	-	TRBJ2-7	CASSPRGTVLSYEQYF	TGTGCCAGCAGCCCGAGGGGGACTGTCCTCTCCTACGAGCAGTACTTC
14	TRBD1	TRBV5-4	-	TRBJ1-6	CASSSDRTLVPLHF	TGTGCCAGCAGCTCGGACAGGACCTTAGTACCCCTCCACTTT
13	-	TRBV7-3	-	TRBJ1-1	CASSSQKNTEAFF	TGTGCCAGCAGCTCACAGAAGAACACTGAAGCTTTCTTT
16	TRBD1	TRBV7-9	-	TRBJ2-6	CASRPLDRAGANVLTF	TGTGCCAGCAGACCACTAGACAGGGCCGGGGCCAACGTCCTGACTTTC
12	-	TRBV6-1	-	TRBJ1-6	CASSEANSPLHF	TGTGCCAGCAGTGAAGCGAACTCACCCCTCCACTTT
15	TRBD2	TRBV7-9	few	TRBJ2-1	CASSLGSGRSREQFF	TGTGCCAGCAGCTTAGGGAGCGGGAGGTCGCGGGAGCAGTTCTTC
15	TRBD1	TRBV7-2	few	TRBJ1-2	CASSSRAGGLYGYTF	TGTGCCAGCAGCTCAAGGGCAGGGGGCCTCTATGGCTACACCTTC
12	TRBD2	TRBV6-1	-	TRBJ2-1	CASSSLGREQFF	TGTGCCAGCAGCTCCCTCGGGAGGGAGCAGTTCTTC
14	-	TRBV4-1	medium-sized	TRBJ1-2	CASSQPGPSWGYTF	TGCGCCAGCAGCCAGCCGGGACCTTCGTGGGGCTACACCTTC
14	-	TRBV7-9	-	TRBJ2-3	CASSSLQGSDTQYF	TGTGCCAGCAGCTCCCTCCAAGGGTCAGATACGCAGTATTTT
15	-	TRBV27	-	TRBJ2-3	CASWHRGGGTDTQYF	TGTGCCAGCTGGCACCGGGGCGGCGGCACAGATACGCAGTATTTT
14	TRBD1	TRBV6-1	-	TRBJ1-4	CASSEGTGVGKLFF	TGTGCCAGCAGTGAAGGGACAGGGGTTGGAAAACTGTTTTTT
15	TRBD2	TRBV5-4	-	TRBJ2-5	CASSSGGGARETQYF	TGTGCCAGCAGCTCGGGAGGGGGGGCGCGGGAGACCCAGTACTTC
14	-	TRBV2	few	TRBJ1-5	CASSSDSFNQPQHF	TGTGCCAGCAGTAGTGACAGTTTCAATCAGCCCCAGCATTTT
15	TRBD2	TRBV4-1	-	TRBJ2-3	CASSQDSAGTNTQYF	TGCGCCAGCAGCCAAGATTCAGCGGGGACGAATACGCAGTATTTT
17	TRBD2	TRBV6-1	-	TRBJ2-1	CASSEAGTSGNYNEQFF	TGTGCCAGCAGTGAAGCGGGGACTAGCGGGAATTACAATGAGCAGTTCTTC
15	-	TRBV7-2	-	TRBJ2-2	CASSLAGPNTGELFF	TGTGCCAGCAGCTTAGCAGGACCTAACACCGGGGAGCTGTTTTTT
14	TRBD1	TRBV27	-	TRBJ1-2	CASSLGQGADGYTF	TGTGCCAGCAGTTTGGGACAGGGGGCGGATGGCTACACCTTC
14	-	TRBV15	once	TRBJ2-2	CATSRDLGTGELFF	TGTGCCACCAGCAGAGATCTCGGCACCGGGGAGCTGTTTTTT
13	TRBD1	TRBV7-7	few	TRBJ2-7	CASSSGQGNEQYF	TGTGCCAGCAGCTCAGGACAGGGTAACGAGCAGTACTTC
14	-	TRBV7-2	-	TRBJ1-2	CASSSGGGRYGYTF	TGTGCCAGCAGCTCCGGGGGAGGGCGTTATGGCTACACCTTC
13	-	TRBV29-1	-	TRBJ2-7	CSVEDRVSYEQYF	TGCAGCGTTGAAGACAGGGTCAGCTACGAGCAGTACTTC
12	-	TRBV18	-	TRBJ1-1	CASSPLSAEAFF	TGTGCCAGCTCACCGCTCTCGGCTGAAGCTTTCTTT
15	-	TRBV28	-	TRBJ1-2	CASSPGGGVDYGYTF	TGTGCCAGCAGCCCCGGGGGAGGGGTGGACTATGGCTACACCTTC
12	-	TRBV25-1	-	TRBJ2-5	CASSESQETQYF	TGTGCCAGCAGTGAAAGCCAAGAGACCCAGTACTTC
13	-	TRBV7-9	once	TRBJ1-2	CASSGGALYGYTF	TGTGCCAGCAGCGGAGGGGCGCTATATGGCTACACCTTC
15	TRBD2	TRBV5-6	-	TRBJ2-1	CASSLGLANYNEQFF	TGTGCCAGCAGCTTAGGACTAGCTAACTACAATGAGCAGTTCTTC
17	TRBD2	TRBV5-4	-	TRBJ2-5	CASSPRLAGGPWETQYF	TGTGCCAGCAGCCCCAGACTAGCGGGAGGGCCCTGGGAGACCCAGTACTTC
13	-	TRBV7-3	-	TRBJ2-7	CASSAGAGREQYF	TGTGCCAGCAGCGCCGGGGCGGGGAGAGAGCAGTACTTC
16	-	TRBV27	-	TRBJ2-1	CASRPLFLGEKGEQFF	TGTGCCAGCAGGCCACTTTTTCTAGGGGAAAAAGGAGAGCAGTTCTTC
17	TRBD2	TRBV14	-	TRBJ2-5	CASSQAWAAGDQETQYF	TGTGCCAGCAGCCAAGCCTGGGCAGCGGGGGACCAAGAGACCCAGTACTTC
16	-	TRBV5-5	-	TRBJ1-4	CASSSRQGGPNEKLFF	TGTGCCAGCAGTTCCCGGCAGGGCGGACCTAATGAAAAACTGTTTTTT